The rows below give T cell receptor beta chains drawn from one sample of a study of shared clonotypes between healthy human individuals. Only in-frame clones appear in the TCRdb table, and some are missing; sequencing was by immunoSEQ multiplex PCR. The data contain about 2.4 million clones, 80% to 95% of them seen just once; the ten biggest clones take up more than 0.35%. The sample was naive CD4+ T cells from PBMCs. The receptors derive from a man aged 18 to 30 in good health. Some clones in this sample may be carry-over from other donors' samples. Both conserved end residues are part of each CDR3. A D gene is named only where the DNA matches it firmly. Clone size is given for some rows only: seen once, a few or many times, or a class if the clone is expanded.

j_call: TRBJ2-5; v_call: TRBV6-5; cdr3_length: 16; d_call: .; clone_size: .; cdr3_aa: CASSYSRQALQETQYF; cdr3_nt: TGTGCCAGCAGTTACTCGAGACAAGCGCTCCAAGAGACCCAGTACTTC
j_call: TRBJ2-3; v_call: TRBV6-4; cdr3_length: 15; d_call: TRBD1; clone_size: .; cdr3_aa: CASSSGTGGADTQYF; cdr3_nt: TGTGCCAGCAGCTCCGGGACAGGGGGCGCAGATACGCAGTATTTT
j_call: TRBJ1-3; v_call: TRBV5-1; cdr3_length: 14; d_call: .; clone_size: .; cdr3_aa: CASSSPTGGNTIYF; cdr3_nt: TGCGCCAGCAGCTCCCCGACCGGTGGAAACACCATATATTTT
j_call: TRBJ1-2; v_call: TRBV7-2; cdr3_length: 15; d_call: .; clone_size: .; cdr3_aa: CASSDPGRVVYGYTF; cdr3_nt: TGTGCCAGCAGCGACCCAGGGCGGGTAGTCTATGGCTACACCTTC
j_call: TRBJ2-5; v_call: TRBV11-2; cdr3_length: 12; d_call: .; clone_size: .; cdr3_aa: CASSGDGETQYF; cdr3_nt: TGTGCCAGCAGCGGAGACGGGGAGACCCAGTACTTC
j_call: TRBJ1-4; v_call: TRBV4-3; cdr3_length: 15; d_call: .; clone_size: .; cdr3_aa: CASSLFGVLGEKLFF; cdr3_nt: TGCGCCAGCAGCCTATTTGGAGTGCTGGGGGAAAAACTGTTTTTT
j_call: TRBJ1-2; v_call: TRBV21-1; cdr3_length: 17; d_call: .; clone_size: .; cdr3_aa: CASSKADGTGTNYGYTF; cdr3_nt: TGTGCCAGCAGCAAAGCGGACGGGACAGGGACAAACTATGGCTACACCTTC
j_call: TRBJ1-1; v_call: TRBV28; cdr3_length: 15; d_call: .; clone_size: .; cdr3_aa: CASSLLRTLSTEAFF; cdr3_nt: TGTGCCAGCAGTTTATTGAGGACCTTGAGCACTGAAGCTTTCTTT
j_call: TRBJ2-3; v_call: TRBV7-9; cdr3_length: 14; d_call: .; clone_size: .; cdr3_aa: CASSSSRKWDTQYF; cdr3_nt: TGTGCCAGCAGCTCCAGCCGTAAATGGGATACGCAGTATTTT
j_call: TRBJ1-4; v_call: TRBV28; cdr3_length: 18; d_call: .; clone_size: .; cdr3_aa: CASREAGASYETNEKLFF; cdr3_nt: TGTGCCAGCAGGGAAGCGGGGGCAAGTTACGAGACTAATGAAAAACTGTTTTTT
j_call: TRBJ2-3; v_call: TRBV29-1; cdr3_length: 15; d_call: TRBD1; clone_size: .; cdr3_aa: CSVLPGQGIADTQYF; cdr3_nt: TGCAGCGTCTTGCCGGGACAGGGGATCGCAGATACGCAGTATTTT
j_call: TRBJ1-5; v_call: TRBV19; cdr3_length: 15; d_call: .; clone_size: .; cdr3_aa: CASLSGGQGHQPQHF; cdr3_nt: TGTGCCAGCTTGAGCGGGGGGCAGGGGCATCAGCCCCAGCATTTT
j_call: TRBJ2-1; v_call: TRBV19; cdr3_length: 16; d_call: .; clone_size: .; cdr3_aa: CASNPRDFSSYNEQFF; cdr3_nt: TGTGCCAGTAACCCCCGAGACTTTTCCTCCTACAATGAGCAGTTCTTC
j_call: TRBJ2-3; v_call: TRBV27; cdr3_length: 13; d_call: .; clone_size: .; cdr3_aa: CASSLLIAATQYF; cdr3_nt: TGTGCCAGCAGTCTACTTATAGCTGCCACGCAGTATTTT
j_call: TRBJ2-5; v_call: TRBV20-1; cdr3_length: 11; d_call: .; clone_size: .; cdr3_aa: CSARSEETQYF; cdr3_nt: TGCAGTGCTAGAAGCGAGGAGACCCAGTACTTC
j_call: TRBJ2-1; v_call: TRBV5-1; cdr3_length: 14; d_call: TRBD1; clone_size: once; cdr3_aa: CASSPQGGDNEQFF; cdr3_nt: TGCGCCAGCAGCCCACAGGGGGGAGACAATGAGCAGTTCTTC
j_call: TRBJ2-2; v_call: TRBV7-3; cdr3_length: 14; d_call: .; clone_size: .; cdr3_aa: CASSPSQFPGELFF; cdr3_nt: TGTGCCAGCAGTCCCTCCCAGTTCCCCGGGGAGCTGTTTTTT
j_call: TRBJ2-1; v_call: TRBV11-1; cdr3_length: 16; d_call: .; clone_size: .; cdr3_aa: CASSLRRLDPYNEQFF; cdr3_nt: TGTGCCAGCAGCTTAAGGCGTCTAGATCCTTACAATGAGCAGTTCTTC
j_call: TRBJ2-7; v_call: TRBV18; cdr3_length: 15; d_call: TRBD2; clone_size: .; cdr3_aa: CASTQLAGDSYEQYF; cdr3_nt: TGTGCCAGCACCCAGCTAGCGGGTGATTCCTACGAGCAGTACTTC
j_call: TRBJ2-2; v_call: TRBV7-3; cdr3_length: 15; d_call: TRBD2; clone_size: .; cdr3_aa: CASSLRAGGPGELFF; cdr3_nt: TGTGCCAGCAGCTTAAGAGCGGGAGGGCCCGGGGAGCTGTTTTTT
j_call: TRBJ1-1; v_call: TRBV5-1; cdr3_length: 15; d_call: .; clone_size: .; cdr3_aa: CASSPRVGVNTEAFF; cdr3_nt: TGCGCCAGCAGCCCCCGAGTGGGTGTGAACACTGAAGCTTTCTTT
j_call: TRBJ1-3; v_call: TRBV6-6; cdr3_length: 15; d_call: .; clone_size: .; cdr3_aa: CASSLRGSSGNTIYF; cdr3_nt: TGTGCCAGCAGTTTACGGGGGAGCTCTGGAAACACCATATATTTT
j_call: TRBJ2-4; v_call: TRBV7-9; cdr3_length: 16; d_call: TRBD1; clone_size: .; cdr3_aa: CASSHGTGQPKNIQYF; cdr3_nt: TGTGCCAGCAGCCACGGGACAGGCCAACCCAAAAACATTCAGTACTTC